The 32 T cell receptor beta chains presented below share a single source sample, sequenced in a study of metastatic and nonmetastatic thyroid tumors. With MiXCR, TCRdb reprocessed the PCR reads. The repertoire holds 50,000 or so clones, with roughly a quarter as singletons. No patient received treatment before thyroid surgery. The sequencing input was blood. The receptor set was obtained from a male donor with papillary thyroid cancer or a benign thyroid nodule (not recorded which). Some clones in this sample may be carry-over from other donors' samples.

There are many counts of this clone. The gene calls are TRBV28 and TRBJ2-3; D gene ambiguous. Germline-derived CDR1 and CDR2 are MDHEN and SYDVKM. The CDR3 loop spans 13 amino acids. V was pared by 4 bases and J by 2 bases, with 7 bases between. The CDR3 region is CASSSTNTDTQYF. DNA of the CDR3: TGTGCCAGCAGTTCAACAAACACAGATACGCAGTATTTT.

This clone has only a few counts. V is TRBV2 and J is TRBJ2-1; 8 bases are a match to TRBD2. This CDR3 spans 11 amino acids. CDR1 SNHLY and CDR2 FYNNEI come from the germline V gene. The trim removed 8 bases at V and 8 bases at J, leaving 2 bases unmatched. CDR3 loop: CASVTSDEQFF. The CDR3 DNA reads TGTGCCAGCGTGACTAGCGATGAGCAGTTCTTC.

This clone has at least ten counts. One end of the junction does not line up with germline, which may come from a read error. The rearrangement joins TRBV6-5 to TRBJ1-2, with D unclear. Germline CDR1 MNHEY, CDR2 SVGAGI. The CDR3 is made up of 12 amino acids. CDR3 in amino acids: CASSYSGRGYTF. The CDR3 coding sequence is TGTGCCAGCAGCTACTCAGGCCGCGGCTACACCTTC.

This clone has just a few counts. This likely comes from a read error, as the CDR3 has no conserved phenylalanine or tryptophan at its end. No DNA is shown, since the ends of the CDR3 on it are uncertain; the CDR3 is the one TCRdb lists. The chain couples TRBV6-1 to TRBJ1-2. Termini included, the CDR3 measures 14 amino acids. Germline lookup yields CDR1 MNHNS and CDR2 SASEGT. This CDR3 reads CASSGVMASYGYAL.

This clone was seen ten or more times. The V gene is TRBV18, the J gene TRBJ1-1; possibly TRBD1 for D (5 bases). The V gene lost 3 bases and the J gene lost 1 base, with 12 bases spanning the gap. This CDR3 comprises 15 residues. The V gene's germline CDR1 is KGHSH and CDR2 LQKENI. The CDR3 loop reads CASSPGLGQNTEAFF. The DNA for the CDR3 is TGTGCCAGCTCACCGGGATTGGGGCAGAACACTGAAGCTTTCTTT.

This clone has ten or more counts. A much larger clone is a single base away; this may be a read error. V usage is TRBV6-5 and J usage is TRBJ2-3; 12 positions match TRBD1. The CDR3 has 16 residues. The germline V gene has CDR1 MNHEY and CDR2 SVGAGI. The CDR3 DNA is TGTGCCAGCAGCTCCCCCCCGGGACAGGGGGCAGATACGCAGTACTTT. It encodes CASSSPPGQGADTQYF.

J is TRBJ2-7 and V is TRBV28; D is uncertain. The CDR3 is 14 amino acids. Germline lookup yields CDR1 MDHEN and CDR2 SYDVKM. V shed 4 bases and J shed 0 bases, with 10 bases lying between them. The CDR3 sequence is CASSYLGNSYEQYF. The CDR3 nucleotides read TGTGCCAGCAGTTATCTGGGAAACTCCTACGAGCAGTACTTC.

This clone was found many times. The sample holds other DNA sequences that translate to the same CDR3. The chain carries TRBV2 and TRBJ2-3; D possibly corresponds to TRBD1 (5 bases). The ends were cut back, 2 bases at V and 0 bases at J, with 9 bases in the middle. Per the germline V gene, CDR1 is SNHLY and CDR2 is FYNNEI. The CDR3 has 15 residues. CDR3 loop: CASSETGSSTDTQYF. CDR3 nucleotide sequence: TGTGCCAGCAGTGAAACAGGATCTAGCACAGATACGCAGTATTTT. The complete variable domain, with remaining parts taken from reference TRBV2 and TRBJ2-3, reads EPEVTQTPSHQVTQMGQEVILRCVPISNHLYFYWYRQILGQKVEFLVSFYNNEISEKSEIFDDQFSVERPDGSNFTLKIRSTKLEDSAMYFCASSETGSSTDTQYFGPGTRLTVL.

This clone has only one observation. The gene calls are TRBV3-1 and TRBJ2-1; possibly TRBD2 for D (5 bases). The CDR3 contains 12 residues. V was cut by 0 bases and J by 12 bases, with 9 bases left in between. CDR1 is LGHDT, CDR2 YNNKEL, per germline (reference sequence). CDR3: CASSQEFGGQFF. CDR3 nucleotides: TGTGCCAGCAGCCAAGAGTTCGGAGGGCAGTTCTTC.

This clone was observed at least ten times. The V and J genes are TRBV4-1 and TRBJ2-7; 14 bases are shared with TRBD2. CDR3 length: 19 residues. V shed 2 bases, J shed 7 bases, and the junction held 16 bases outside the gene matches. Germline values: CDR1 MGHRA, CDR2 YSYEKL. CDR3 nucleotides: TGCGCCAGCAGCCAATCGCCGGGACTAGCGGGAGTGTCTAGTGGGGAGCAGTACTTC. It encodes CASSQSPGLAGVSSGEQYF.

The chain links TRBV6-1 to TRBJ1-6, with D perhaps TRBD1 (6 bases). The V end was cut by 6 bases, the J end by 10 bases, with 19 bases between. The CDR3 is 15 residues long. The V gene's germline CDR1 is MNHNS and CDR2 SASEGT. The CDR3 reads CASSRAGGQGSPLHF. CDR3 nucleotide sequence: TGTGCCAGCAGCCGAGCTGGGGGGCAGGGCTCACCCCTCCACTTT.

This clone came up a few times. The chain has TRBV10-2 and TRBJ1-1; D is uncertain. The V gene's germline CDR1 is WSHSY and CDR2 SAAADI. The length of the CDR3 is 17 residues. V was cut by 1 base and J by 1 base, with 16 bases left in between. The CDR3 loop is CASSEWRLTGGNTEAFF. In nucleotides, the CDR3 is TGCGCCAGCAGTGAGTGGAGACTAACGGGTGGGAACACTGAAGCTTTCTTT.

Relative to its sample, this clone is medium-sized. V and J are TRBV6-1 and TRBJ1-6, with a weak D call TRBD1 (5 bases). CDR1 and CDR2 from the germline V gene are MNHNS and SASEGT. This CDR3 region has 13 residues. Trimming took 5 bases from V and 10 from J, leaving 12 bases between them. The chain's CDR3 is CASSQGAQSPLHF. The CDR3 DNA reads TGTGCCAGCAGTCAAGGGGCCCAATCACCCCTCCACTTT.

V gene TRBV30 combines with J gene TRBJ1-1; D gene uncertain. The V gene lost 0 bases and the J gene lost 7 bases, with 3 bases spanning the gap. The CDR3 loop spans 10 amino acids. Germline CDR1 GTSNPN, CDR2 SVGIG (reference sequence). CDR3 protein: CAWSVIEAFF. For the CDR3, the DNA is TGTGCCTGGAGTGTGATTGAAGCTTTCTTT.

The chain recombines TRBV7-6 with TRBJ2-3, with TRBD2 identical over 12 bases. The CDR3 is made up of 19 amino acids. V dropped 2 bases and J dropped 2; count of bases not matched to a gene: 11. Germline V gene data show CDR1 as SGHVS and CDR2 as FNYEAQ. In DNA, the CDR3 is TGTGCCAGCAGCTTACAGGTTACAGGACTAGCGGGGATCACAGATACGCAGTATTTT. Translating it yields CASSLQVTGLAGITDTQYF.

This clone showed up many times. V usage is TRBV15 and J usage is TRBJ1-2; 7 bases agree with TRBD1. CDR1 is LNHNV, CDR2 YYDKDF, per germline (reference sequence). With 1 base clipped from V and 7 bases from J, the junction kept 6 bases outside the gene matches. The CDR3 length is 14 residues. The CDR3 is CATSRGTGEGGYTF. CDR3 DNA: TGTGCCACCAGCAGAGGCACAGGGGAGGGTGGCTACACCTTC.

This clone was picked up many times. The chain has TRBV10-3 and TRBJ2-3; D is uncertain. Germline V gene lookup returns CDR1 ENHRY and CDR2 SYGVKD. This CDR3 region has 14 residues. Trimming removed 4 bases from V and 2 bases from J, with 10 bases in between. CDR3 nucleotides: TGTGCCATCAGTGCCTCCCCAGACACAGATACGCAGTATTTT. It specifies CAISASPDTDTQYF.

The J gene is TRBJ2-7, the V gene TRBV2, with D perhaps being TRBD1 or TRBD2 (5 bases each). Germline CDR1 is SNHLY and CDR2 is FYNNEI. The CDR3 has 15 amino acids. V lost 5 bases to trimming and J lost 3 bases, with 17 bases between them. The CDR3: CASSYSRELDYEQYF. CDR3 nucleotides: TGTGCCAGCAGTTATAGCAGGGAGTTGGACTACGAGCAGTACTTC.

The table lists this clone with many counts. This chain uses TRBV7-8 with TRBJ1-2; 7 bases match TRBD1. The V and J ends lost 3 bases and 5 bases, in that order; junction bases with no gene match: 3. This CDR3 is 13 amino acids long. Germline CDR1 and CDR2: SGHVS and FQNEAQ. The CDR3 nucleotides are TGTGCCAGCAGCTTCGGACAGGCTTATGGCTACACCTTC. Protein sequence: CASSFGQAYGYTF.

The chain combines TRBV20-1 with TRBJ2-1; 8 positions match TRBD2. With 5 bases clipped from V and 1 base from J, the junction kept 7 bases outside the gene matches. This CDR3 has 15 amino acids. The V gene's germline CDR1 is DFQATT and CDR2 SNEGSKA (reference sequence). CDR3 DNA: TGCAGTGCTCCGGGTACTAGCGGTTCCTACAATGAGCAGTTCTTC. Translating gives CSAPGTSGSYNEQFF.

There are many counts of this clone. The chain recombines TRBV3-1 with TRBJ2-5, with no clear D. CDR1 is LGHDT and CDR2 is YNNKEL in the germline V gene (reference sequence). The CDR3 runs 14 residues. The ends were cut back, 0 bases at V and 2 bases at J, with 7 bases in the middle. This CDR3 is CASSQEVGQETQYF. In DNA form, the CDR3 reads TGTGCCAGCAGCCAAGAGGTCGGGCAAGAGACCCAGTACTTC.

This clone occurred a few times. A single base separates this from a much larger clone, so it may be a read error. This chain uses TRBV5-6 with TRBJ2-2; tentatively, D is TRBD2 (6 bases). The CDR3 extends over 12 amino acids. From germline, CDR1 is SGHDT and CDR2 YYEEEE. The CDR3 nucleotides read TGTGCCAGCAGCTTGGTCGGCGGGGAGCTGTTATTT. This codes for CASSLVGGELLF.

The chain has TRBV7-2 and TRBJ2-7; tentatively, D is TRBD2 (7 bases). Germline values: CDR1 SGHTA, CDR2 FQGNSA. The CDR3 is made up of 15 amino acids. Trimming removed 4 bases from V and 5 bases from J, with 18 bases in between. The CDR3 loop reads CASSSRGAAVDEQYF. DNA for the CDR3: TGTGCCAGCAGCTCCCGGGGGGCAGCGGTCGACGAGCAGTACTTC.

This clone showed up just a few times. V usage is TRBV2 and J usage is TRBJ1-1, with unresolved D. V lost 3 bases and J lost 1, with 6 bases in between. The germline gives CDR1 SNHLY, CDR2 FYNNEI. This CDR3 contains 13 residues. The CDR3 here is CASSESENTEAFF. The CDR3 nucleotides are TGTGCCAGCAGTGAGTCGGAGAACACTGAAGCTTTCTTT.

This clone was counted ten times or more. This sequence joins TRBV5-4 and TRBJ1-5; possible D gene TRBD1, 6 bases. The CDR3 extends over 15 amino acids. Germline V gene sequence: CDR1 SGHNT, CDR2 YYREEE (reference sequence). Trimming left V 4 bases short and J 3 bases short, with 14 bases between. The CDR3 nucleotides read TGTGCCAGCAGCGCCGGACAGTTCCCCAATCAGCCCCAGCATTTT. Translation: CASSAGQFPNQPQHF.

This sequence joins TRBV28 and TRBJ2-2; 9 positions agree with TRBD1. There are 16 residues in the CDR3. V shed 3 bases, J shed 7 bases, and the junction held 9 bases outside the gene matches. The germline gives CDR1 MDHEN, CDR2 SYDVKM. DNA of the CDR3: TGTGCCAGCAGTTTCCCCCTGACAGGGGGGATCGGGGAGCTGTTTTTT. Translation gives CASSFPLTGGIGELFF. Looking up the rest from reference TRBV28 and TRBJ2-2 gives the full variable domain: DVKVTQSSRYLVKRTGEKVFLECVQDMDHENMFWYRQDPGLGLRLIYFSYDVKMKEKGDIPEGYSVSREKKERFSLILESASTNQTSMYLCASSFPLTGGIGELFFGEGSRLTVL.

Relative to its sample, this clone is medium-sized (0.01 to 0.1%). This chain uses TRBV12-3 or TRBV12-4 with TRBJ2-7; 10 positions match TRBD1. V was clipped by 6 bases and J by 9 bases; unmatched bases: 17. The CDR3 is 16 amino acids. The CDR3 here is CASSPRWGQGLGSQYF. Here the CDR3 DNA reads TGTGCCAGCAGCCCCAGGTGGGGACAGGGGCTCGGGTCGCAGTACTTC.

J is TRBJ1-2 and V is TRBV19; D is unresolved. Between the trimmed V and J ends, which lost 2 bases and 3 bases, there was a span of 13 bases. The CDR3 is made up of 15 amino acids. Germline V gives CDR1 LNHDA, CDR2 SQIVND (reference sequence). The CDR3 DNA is TGTGCCAGTAGTATAACTATGGCAGACTACTATGGCTACACCTTC. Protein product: CASSITMADYYGYTF. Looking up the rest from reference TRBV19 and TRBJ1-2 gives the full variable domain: DGGITQSPKYLFRKEGQNVTLSCEQNLNHDAMYWYRQDPGQGLRLIYYSQIVNDFQKGDIAEGYSVSREKKESFPLTVTSAQKNPTAFYLCASSITMADYYGYTFGSGTRLTVV.

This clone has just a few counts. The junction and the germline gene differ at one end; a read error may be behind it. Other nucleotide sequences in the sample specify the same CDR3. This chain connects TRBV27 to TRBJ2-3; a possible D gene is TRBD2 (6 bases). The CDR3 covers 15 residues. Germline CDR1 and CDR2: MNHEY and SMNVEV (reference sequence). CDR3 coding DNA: TGTGCCAGCACCGCTAGGGCGGGATGGGCAGATACACAGTATTTT. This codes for CASTARAGWADTQYF.

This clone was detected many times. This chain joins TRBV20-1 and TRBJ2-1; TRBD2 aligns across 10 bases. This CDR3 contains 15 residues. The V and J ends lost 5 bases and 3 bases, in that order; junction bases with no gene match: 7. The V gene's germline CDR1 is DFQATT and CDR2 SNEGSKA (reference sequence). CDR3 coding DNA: TGCAGTGCTTCCAAGGGACTAGCGCTCTACAATGAGCAGTTCTTC. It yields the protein CSASKGLALYNEQFF.

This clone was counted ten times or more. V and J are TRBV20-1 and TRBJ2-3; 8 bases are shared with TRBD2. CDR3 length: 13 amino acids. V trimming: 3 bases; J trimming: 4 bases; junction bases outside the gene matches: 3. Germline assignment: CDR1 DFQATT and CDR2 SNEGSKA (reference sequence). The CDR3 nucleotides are TGCAGTGCTAGGGGACTAGTCCCAGATACGCAGTATTTT. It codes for CSARGLVPDTQYF.

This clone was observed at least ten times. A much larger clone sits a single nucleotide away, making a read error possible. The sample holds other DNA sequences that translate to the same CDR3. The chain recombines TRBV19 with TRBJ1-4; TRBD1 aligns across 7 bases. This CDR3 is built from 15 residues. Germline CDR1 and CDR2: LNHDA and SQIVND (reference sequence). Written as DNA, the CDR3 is TGTGCCAGTAGTGATACAGGGGCGACTAATGAAAAACTGTTTTTC. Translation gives CASSDTGATNEKLFF.